This T cell receptor beta chain is drawn from a study of breast tumors, draining lymph nodes, adjacent tissues. Broader study findings: Compared with lymph nodes, tumors were less diverse; compared with nontumor tissue, more.

The lymph nodes were axillary draining lymph nodes from breast cancer patients. As regards this clonotype: Its antigen is unidentified. A much larger clone lies one base from this, so it may be a read error.

TCRdb re-analysed the multiplex PCR reads in MiXCR, keeping a single row per CDR3 protein. Among 150,000 to 200,000 distinct CDR3 sequences listed, approximately 30% were seen once. Sequenced material: axillary lymph node tissue. This receptor was identified in a female donor with breast cancer. Some clones in this sample may be carry-over from other donors' samples.

Here the CDR3 DNA reads TGTGCCAGCAGCTTACACGGAAGACAGGGTTTAGGCTCTCGGGCCAACGTCCTGACTTTC. This gives the protein CASSLHGRQGLGSRANVLTF. This chain links TRBV7-8 with TRBJ2-6, with TRBD1 matching 7 bases. CDR1 is SGHVS, CDR2 FQNEAQ, per germline. The CDR3 has 20 residues.